This T cell receptor beta chain was sequenced during a study of neurological immune-mediated disorders. Regarding the study as a whole: One related-CDR3 cluster, which may be a signature, held the repertoires of 18 of 34 multiple sclerosis patients after phylogenetic grouping. The most TCR clonal expansion was seen in HTLV-1-associated myelopathy, whereas the least was seen in multiple sclerosis, below the level in healthy controls.

This clonotype was observed many times. Its antigen is currently unknown. TCRdb independently ran MiXCR on the 5' RACE reads; one entry per CDR3 protein. The sample lists 65,000 to 80,000 distinct CDR3 sequences; 4.8% were seen once. Sequencing was done on a sample of PBMCs. The clonotype originates from a woman in her seventies with multiple sclerosis.

CDR3 nucleotide sequence: TGTGCCAGCAGCACCCAGGACAGTTCCAATCAGCCCCAGCATTTT. Encoded protein: CASSTQDSSNQPQHF. The chain links TRBV12-3 or TRBV12-4 to TRBJ1-5; possibly TRBD1 for D (6 bases). The CDR3 is 15 residues long. V was shortened by 6 bases and J by 3 bases, with 15 bases between the two germline ends.